The text below deals with one T cell receptor (beta chain). Its antigen remains unknown. The CDR3 has 13 amino acids. Trimming removed 7 bases from V and 3 bases from J; junction bases left unmatched: 5. Per germline, CDR1 MNHEY and CDR2 SVGAGI. The sample is drawn from a study of T cell repertoires in cytomegalovirus infection. About the study: Recently identified HLA-C-restricted and well-studied HLA-B-restricted CMV epitopes were used.

One entry per CDR3 protein, called by TCRdb with MiXCR from the reads. The sample lists fewer than 850,000 distinct CDR3 sequences; about 28% were seen once. This specimen consisted of cultured CD8+ T cells from PBMCs, obtained from culture after CMV antigen stimulation. V and J are TRBV6-5 and TRBJ1-1; 7 nucleotides match TRBD1. This TCR was sampled from a human donor in good health (CMV status not recorded). Some clones in this sample may be carry-over from other donors' samples. The DNA for the CDR3 is TGTGCCAGCATGCCACAGGGGCACACTGAAGCTTTCTTT. Translating it yields CASMPQGHTEAFF.